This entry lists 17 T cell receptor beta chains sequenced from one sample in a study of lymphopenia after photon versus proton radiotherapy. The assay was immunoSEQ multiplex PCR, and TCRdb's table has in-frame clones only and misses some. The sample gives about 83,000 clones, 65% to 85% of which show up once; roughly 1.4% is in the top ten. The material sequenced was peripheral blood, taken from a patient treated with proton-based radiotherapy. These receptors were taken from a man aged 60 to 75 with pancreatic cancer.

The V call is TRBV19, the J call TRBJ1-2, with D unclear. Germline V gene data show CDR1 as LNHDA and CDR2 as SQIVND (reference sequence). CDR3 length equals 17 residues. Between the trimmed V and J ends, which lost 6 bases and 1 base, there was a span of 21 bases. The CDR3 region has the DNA TGTGCCAGTAGGAACGTACGGACGACCCAGATTAACTATGGCTACACCTTC. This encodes CASRNVRTTQINYGYTF.

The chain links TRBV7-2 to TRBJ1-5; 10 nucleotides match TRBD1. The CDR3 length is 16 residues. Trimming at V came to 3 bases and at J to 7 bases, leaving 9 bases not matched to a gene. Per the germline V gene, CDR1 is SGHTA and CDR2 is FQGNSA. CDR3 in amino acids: CASSFVGQGGNQPQHF. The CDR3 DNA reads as TGTGCCAGCAGCTTTGTCGGACAGGGGGGGAACCAGCCCCAGCATTTT.

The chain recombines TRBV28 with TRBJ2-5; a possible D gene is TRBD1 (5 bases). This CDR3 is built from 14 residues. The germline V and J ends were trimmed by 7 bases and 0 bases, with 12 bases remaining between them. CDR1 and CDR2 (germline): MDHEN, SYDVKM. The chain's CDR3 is CASTLGRYQETQYF. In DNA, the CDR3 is TGTGCCAGCACCCTGGGGCGGTACCAAGAGACCCAGTACTTC.

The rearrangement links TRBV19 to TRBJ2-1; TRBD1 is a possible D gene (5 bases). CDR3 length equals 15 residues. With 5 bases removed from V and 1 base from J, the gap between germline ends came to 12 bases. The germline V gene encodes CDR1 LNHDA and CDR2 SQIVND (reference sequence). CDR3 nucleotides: TGTGCCAGTAGTTTCATAAGGGGTTCCTACAATGAGCAGTTCTTC. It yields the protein CASSFIRGSYNEQFF.

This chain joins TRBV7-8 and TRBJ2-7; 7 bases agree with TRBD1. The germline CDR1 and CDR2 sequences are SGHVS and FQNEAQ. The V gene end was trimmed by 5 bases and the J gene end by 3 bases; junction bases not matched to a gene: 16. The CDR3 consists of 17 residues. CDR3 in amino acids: CASSRIDWTGGLYEQYF. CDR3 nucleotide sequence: TGTGCCAGCAGCCGAATAGACTGGACAGGTGGCCTCTACGAGCAGTACTTC.

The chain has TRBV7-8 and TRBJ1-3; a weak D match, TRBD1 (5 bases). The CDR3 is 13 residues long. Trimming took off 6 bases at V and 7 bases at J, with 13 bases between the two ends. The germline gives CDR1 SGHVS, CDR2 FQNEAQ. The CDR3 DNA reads TGTGCCAGCAGGAACTCCGGGGGGAACACCATATATTTT. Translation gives CASRNSGGNTIYF.

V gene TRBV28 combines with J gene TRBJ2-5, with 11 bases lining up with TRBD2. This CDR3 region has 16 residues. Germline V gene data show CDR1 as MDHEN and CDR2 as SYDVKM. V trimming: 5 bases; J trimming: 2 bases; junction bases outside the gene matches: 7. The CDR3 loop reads CASSLIAGGPQETQYF. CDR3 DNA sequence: TGTGCCAGCAGTCTAATAGCGGGAGGGCCGCAAGAGACCCAGTACTTC.

CDR3 loop: CASSIDGQNIQYF. In DNA form, the CDR3 reads TGTGCCAGTAGTATCGATGGACAGAACATTCAGTACTTC. The chain links TRBV19 to TRBJ2-4, with D perhaps TRBD1 (6 bases). V shed 3 bases and J shed 7 bases, with 10 bases lying between them. Germline CDR1 LNHDA, CDR2 SQIVND (reference sequence). This CDR3 spans 13 amino acids.

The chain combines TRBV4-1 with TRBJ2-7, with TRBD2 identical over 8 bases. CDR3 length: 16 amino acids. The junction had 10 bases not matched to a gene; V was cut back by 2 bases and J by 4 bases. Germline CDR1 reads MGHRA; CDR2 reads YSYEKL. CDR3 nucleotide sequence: TGCGCCAGCAGCCAATCCCTGCGGGAGGTGAAGTACGAGCAGTACTTC. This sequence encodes CASSQSLREVKYEQYF.

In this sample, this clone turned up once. In DNA form, the CDR3 reads TGTGCCAGCAGCGGGGGACAGGCCGGGGGCGCTGAAGCTTTCTTT. It codes for CASSGGQAGGAEAFF. The V call is TRBV9, the J call TRBJ1-1; 8 bases map to TRBD1. Germline V gene lookup returns CDR1 SGDLS and CDR2 YYNGEE. This CDR3 spans 15 amino acids. The J segment lost 6 bases and the V segment lost 3 bases, leaving 10 bases of the junction unmatched.

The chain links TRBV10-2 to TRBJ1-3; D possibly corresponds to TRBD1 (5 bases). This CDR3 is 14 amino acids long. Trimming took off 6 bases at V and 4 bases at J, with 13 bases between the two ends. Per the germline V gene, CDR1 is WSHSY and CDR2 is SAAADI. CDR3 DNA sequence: TGCGCCAGCAGGGAGGGGTTGATCGGAAACACCATATATTTT. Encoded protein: CASREGLIGNTIYF.

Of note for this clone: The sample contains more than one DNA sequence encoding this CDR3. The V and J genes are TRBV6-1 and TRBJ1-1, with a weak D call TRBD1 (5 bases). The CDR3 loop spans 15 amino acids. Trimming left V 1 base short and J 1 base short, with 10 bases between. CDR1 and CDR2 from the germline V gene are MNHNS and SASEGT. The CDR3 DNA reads TGTGCCAGCAGTGAAGGATGGGGGGGGAACACTGAAGCTTTCTTT. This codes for CASSEGWGGNTEAFF.

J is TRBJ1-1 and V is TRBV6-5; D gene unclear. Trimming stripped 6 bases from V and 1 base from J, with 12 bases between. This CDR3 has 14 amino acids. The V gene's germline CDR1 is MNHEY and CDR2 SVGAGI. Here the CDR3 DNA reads TGTGCCAGCAGAGACGGACTCCAGAACACTGAAGCTTTCTTT. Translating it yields CASRDGLQNTEAFF.

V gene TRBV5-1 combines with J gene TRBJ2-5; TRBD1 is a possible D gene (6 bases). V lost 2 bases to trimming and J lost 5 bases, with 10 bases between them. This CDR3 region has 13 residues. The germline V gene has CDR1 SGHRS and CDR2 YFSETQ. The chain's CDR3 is CASSLQGEETQYF. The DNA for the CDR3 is TGCGCCAGCAGCTTACAGGGAGAGGAGACCCAGTACTTC.

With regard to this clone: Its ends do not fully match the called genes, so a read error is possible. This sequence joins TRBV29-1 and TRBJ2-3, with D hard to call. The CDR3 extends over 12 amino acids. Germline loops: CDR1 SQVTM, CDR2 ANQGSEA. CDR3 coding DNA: TGCAGCTTTGAGGCGGCATCCGGTACGCAGTATTTT. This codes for CSFEAASGTQYF.

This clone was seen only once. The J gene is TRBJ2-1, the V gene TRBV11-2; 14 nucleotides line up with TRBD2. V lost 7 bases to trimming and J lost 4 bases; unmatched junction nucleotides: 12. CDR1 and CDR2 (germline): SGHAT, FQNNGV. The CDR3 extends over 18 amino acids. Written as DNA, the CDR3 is TGTGCCAGCACCCTGAAGGGACTAGCGGGAGCACCTTACAATGAGCAGTTCTTC. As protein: CASTLKGLAGAPYNEQFF.

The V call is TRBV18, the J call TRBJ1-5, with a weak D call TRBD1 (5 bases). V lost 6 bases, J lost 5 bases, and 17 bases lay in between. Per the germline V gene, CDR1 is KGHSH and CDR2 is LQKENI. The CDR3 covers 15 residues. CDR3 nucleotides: TGTGCCAGCTCGAGGGACGGAGAAAGGTATCAGCCCCAGCATTTT. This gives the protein CASSRDGERYQPQHF.